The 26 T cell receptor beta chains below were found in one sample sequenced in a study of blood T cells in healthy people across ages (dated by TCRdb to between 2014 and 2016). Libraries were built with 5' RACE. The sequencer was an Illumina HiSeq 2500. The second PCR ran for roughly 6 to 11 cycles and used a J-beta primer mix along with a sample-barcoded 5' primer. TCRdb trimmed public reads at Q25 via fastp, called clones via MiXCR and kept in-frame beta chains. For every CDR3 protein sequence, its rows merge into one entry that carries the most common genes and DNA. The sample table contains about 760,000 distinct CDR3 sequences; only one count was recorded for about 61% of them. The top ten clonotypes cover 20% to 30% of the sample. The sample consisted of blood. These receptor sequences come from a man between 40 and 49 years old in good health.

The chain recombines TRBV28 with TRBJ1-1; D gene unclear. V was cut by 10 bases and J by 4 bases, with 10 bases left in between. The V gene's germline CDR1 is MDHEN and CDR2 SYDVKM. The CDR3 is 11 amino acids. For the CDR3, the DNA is TGTGCCATCTTGGAGGGCACTGAAGCTTTCTTT. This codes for CAILEGTEAFF.

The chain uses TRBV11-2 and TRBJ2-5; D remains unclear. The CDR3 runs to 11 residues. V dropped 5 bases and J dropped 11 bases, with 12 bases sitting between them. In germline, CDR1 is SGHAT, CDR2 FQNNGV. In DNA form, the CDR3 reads TGTGCCAGCAGCACAGACCCTGAGCAGTACTTC. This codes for CASSTDPEQYF.

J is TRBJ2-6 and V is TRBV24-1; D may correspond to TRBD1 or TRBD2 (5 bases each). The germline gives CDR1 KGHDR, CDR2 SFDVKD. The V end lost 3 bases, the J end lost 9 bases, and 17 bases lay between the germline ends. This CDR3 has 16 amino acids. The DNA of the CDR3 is TGTGCCACCAGTGATCGAGGGGCAGGGATTGTCAACGTCCTGACTTTC. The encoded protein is CATSDRGAGIVNVLTF.

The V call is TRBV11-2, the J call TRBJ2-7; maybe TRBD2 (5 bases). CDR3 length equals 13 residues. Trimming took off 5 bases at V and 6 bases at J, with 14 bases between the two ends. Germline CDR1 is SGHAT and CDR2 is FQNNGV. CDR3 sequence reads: CASSPGGLVEQYF. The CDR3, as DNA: TGTGCCAGCAGCCCTGGAGGTCTAGTCGAGCAGTACTTC.

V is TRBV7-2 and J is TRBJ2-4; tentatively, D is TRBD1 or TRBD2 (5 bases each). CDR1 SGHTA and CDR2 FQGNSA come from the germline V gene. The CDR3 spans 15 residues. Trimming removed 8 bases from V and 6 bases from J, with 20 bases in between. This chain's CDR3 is CASGHRDPGVNIQYF. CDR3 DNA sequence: TGTGCCAGCGGACACCGGGACCCCGGCGTAAACATTCAGTACTTC.

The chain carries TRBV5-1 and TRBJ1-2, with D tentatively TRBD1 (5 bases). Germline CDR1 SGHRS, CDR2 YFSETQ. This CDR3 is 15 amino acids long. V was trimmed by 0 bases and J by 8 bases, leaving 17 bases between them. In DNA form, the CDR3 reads TGCGCCAGCAGCTTGGCCGGGACGGGGATTGAGGGCTACACCTTC. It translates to CASSLAGTGIEGYTF.

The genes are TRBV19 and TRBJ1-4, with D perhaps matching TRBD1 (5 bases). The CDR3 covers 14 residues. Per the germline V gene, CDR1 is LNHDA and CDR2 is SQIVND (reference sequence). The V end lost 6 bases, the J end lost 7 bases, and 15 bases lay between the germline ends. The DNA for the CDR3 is TGTGCCAGTAGCTACGGGACCCCTCTTGAAAAACTGTTTTTT. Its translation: CASSYGTPLEKLFF.

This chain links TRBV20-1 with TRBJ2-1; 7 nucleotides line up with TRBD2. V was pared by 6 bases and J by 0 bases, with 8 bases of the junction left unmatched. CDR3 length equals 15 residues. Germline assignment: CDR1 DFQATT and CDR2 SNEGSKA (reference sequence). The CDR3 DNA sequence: TGCAGTGCGGTAAATAGCGGGTCCTCCTACAATGAGCAGTTCTTC. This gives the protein CSAVNSGSSYNEQFF.

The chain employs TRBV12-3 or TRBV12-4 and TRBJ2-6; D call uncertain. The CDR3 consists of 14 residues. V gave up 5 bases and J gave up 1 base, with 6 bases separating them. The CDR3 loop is CASSAGSGANVLTF. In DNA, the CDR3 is TGTGCCAGCAGTGCTGGGTCTGGGGCCAACGTCCTGACTTTC.

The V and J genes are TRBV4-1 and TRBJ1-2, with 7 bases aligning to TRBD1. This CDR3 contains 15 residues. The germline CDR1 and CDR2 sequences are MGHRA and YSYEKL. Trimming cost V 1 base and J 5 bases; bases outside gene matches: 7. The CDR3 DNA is TGCGCCAGCAGCCAAGCGACAGGGATACAATATGGCTACACCTTC. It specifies CASSQATGIQYGYTF.

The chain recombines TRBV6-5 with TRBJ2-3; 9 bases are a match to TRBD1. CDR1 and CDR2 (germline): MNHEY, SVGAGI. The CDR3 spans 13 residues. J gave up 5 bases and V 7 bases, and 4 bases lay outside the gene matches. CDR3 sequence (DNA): TGTGCCAGCAAACGACAGGGGGTAGATACGCAGTATTTT. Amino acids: CASKRQGVDTQYF.

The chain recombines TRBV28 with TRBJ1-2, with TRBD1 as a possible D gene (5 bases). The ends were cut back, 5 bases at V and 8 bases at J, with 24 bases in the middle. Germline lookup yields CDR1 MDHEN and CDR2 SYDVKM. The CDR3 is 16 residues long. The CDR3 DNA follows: TGTGCCAGCAGTCCGCTGTTGAGGGGAGGTGGATGGGGCTACACCTTC. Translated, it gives CASSPLLRGGGWGYTF.

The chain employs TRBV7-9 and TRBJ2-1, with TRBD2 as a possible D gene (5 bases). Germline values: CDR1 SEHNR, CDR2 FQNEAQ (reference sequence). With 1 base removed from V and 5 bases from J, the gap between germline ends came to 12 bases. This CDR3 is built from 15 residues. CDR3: CASSLVVAWDNEQFF. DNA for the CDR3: TGTGCCAGCAGCTTAGTGGTAGCGTGGGACAATGAGCAGTTCTTC.

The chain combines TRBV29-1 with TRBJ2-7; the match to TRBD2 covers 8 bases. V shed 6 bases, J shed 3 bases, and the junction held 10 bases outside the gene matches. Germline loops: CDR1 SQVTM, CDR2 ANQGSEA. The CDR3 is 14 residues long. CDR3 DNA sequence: TGCAGCGTGGGCCTACTAGCGGATGTCTACGAGCAGTACTTC. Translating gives CSVGLLADVYEQYF.

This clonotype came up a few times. DNA for the CDR3: TGTGCCAGCAGCTTAGTGCAGGGGGCAAACACTGAAGCTTTCTTT. As protein: CASSLVQGANTEAFF. V and J are TRBV7-8 and TRBJ1-1, with TRBD1 identical over 8 bases. This CDR3 is 15 amino acids long. Germline assignment: CDR1 SGHVS and CDR2 FQNEAQ. J was trimmed by 2 bases and V by 1 base; bases with no gene match: 3.

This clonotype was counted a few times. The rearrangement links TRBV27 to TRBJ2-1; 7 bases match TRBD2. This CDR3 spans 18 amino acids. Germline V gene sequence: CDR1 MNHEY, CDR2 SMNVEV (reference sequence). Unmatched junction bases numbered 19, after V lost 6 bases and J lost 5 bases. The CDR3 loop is CASSVLHPGTTKNNEQFF. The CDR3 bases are TGTGCCAGCAGCGTACTTCACCCCGGGACTACCAAAAACAATGAGCAGTTCTTC.

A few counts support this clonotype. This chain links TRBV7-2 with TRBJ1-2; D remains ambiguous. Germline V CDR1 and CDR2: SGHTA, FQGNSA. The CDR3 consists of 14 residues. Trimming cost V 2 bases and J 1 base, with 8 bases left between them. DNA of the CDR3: TGTGCCAGCAGCTTAAGGAACAGTAACTATGGCTACACCTTC. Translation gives CASSLRNSNYGYTF.

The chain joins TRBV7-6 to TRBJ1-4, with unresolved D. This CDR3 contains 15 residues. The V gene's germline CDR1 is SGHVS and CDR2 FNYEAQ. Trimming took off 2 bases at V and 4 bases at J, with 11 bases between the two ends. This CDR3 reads CASSLSPAVNEKLFF. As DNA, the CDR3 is TGTGCCAGCAGCTTATCTCCCGCAGTTAATGAAAAACTGTTTTTT.

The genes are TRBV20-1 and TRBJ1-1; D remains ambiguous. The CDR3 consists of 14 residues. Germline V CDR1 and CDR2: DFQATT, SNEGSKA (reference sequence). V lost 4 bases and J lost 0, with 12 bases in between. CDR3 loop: CSAIHSRMNTEAFF. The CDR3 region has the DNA TGCAGTGCTATCCACAGTCGGATGAACACTGAAGCTTTCTTT.

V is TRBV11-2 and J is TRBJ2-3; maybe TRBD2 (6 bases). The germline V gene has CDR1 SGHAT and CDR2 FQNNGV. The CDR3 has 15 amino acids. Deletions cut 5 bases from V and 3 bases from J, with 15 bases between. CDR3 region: CASSTQTGVTDTQYF. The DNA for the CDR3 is TGTGCCAGCAGCACCCAAACGGGAGTAACAGATACGCAGTATTTT.

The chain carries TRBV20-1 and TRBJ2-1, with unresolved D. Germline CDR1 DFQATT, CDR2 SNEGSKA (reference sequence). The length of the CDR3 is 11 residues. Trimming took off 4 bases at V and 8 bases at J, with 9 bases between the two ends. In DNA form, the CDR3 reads TGCAGTGCTACTAGGCCCGATGAGCAGTTCTTC. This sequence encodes CSATRPDEQFF.

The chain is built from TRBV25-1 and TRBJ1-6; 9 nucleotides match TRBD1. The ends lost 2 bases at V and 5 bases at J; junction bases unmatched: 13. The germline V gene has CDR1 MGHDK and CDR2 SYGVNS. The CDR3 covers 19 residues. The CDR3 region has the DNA TGTGCCAGCAGTGAAACGAGGACAGGGGCGAATAGAAATAATTCACCCCTCCACTTT. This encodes CASSETRTGANRNNSPLHF.

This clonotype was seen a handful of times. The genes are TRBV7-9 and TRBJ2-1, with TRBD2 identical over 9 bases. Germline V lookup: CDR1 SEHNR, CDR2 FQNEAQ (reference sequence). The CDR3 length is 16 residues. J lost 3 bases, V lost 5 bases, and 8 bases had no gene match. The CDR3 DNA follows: TGTGCCAGCAGCCCAAGTGGCGGGGGGGTCTACAATGAGCAGTTCTTC. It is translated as CASSPSGGGVYNEQFF. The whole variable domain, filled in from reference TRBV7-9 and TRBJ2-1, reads DTGVSQNPRHKITKRGQNVTFRCDPISEHNRLYWYRQTLGQGPEFLTYFQNEAQLEKSRLLSDRFSAERPKGSFSTLEIQRTEQGDSAMYLCASSPSGGGVYNEQFFGPGTRLTVL.

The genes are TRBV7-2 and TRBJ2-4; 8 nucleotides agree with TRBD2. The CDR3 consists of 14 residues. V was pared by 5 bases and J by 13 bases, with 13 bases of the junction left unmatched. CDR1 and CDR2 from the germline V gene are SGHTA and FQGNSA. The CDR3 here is CASSRTGTSKEQYF. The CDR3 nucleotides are TGTGCCAGCAGCCGAACCGGGACTAGTAAGGAGCAGTACTTC. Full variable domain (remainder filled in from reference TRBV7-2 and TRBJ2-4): GAGVSQSPSNKVTEKGKDVELRCDPISGHTALYWYRQSLGQGLEFLIYFQGNSAPDKSGLPSDRFSAERTGGSVSTLTIQRTQQEDSAVYLCASSRTGTSKEQYFGAGTRLSVL.

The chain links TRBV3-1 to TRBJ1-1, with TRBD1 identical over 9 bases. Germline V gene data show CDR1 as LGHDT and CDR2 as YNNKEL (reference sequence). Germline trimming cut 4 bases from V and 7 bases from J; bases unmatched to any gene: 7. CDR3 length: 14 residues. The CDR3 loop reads CASSPGQGRVEAFF. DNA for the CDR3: TGTGCCAGCAGCCCGGGACAGGGAAGGGTTGAAGCTTTCTTT. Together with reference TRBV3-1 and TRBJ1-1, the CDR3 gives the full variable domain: DTAVSQTPKYLVTQMGNDKSIKCEQNLGHDTMYWYKQDSKKFLKIMFSYNNKELIINETVPNRFSPKSPDKAHLNLHINSLELGDSAVYFCASSPGQGRVEAFFGQGTRLTVV.

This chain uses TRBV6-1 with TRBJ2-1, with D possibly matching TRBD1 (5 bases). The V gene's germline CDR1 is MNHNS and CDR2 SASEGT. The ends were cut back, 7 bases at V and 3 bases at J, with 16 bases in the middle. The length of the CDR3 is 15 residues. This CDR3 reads CASTQGFRYYNEQFF. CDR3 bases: TGTGCCAGCACCCAGGGTTTTCGCTACTACAATGAGCAGTTCTTC.